This TCR beta chain was recovered during a study of T cells in localized non-small cell lung cancer. Measured with immunoSEQ multiplex PCR; TCRdb has only the in-frame clones, and not every one. The profile covers about 33,000 clones, with roughly 90% appearing a single time and around 4.3% taken by the ten largest. Note on this clone: Its antigen remains unknown.

Germline lookup yields CDR1 SGHVS and CDR2 FNYEAQ. Trimming left V 0 bases short and J 3 bases short, with 15 bases between. The CDR3 is 16 residues long. Findings of the study overall: Adjacent uninvolved lung tissue had the highest T cell clonality, exceeding tumor. Longer overall survival associated with higher blood T cell density; shorter survival with higher adjacent-lung clonality. Because only a single region of the tumor was sequenced, heterogeneity remains possible. Adjacent lung had a median approximately 57 of the 100 largest tumor clones.

The sample in question was peripheral blood, obtained before any cancer treatment. The sequence was obtained from a man aged 35 to 69 with stage I lung adenocarcinoma. This chain links TRBV7-6 with TRBJ2-7; either TRBD1 or TRBD2 may fit D (5 bases each). CDR3 nucleotides: TGTGCCAGCAGCTTAGCGGGGCAGGGTGGAGGCTACGAGCAGTACTTC. Its translation: CASSLAGQGGGYEQYF.